These 16 T cell receptor beta chains share one sample of origin, sequenced in a study of blood T cell repertoires in COVID-19. Here immunoSEQ multiplex PCR was the method, and the copy in TCRdb shows in-frame clones only, minus some. The sample yields 360,000 or so clones, roughly nine tenths seen once. The specimen was peripheral blood. These receptors all come from a woman between 55 and 75 years old with COVID-19, enrolled during active disease.

This clone was recorded only once. This chain links TRBV3-1 (or the pseudogene TRBV3-2) with TRBJ2-1; the match to TRBD1 covers 8 bases. Losses at the gene ends were 1 base for V and 7 bases for J; bases not matched to a gene: 6. This CDR3 has 15 residues. CDR1 and CDR2 (germline): LGHDT, YNNKEL (reference sequence). The CDR3, as DNA: TGTGCCAGCAGCCAAGTTCCGGGACAGGCGAATGAGCAGTTCTTC. Protein: CASSQVPGQANEQFF.

In the case of this clone: Additional DNA sequences in this sample encode the identical CDR3. The V gene is TRBV7-3, the J gene TRBJ2-7; TRBD2 aligns across 14 bases. The germline V gene has CDR1 SGHTA and CDR2 FQGTGA. This CDR3 comprises 14 residues. J lost 6 bases, V lost 2 bases, and 0 bases had no gene match. CDR3 sequence (DNA): TGTGCCAGCAGCTTAGGACTAGCGGGGGGCGAGCAGTACTTC. Amino acids: CASSLGLAGGEQYF.

The genes are TRBV19 and TRBJ1-3, with D tentatively TRBD1 (6 bases). V dropped 6 bases and J dropped 4 bases, with 13 bases sitting between them. CDR3 length: 14 amino acids. Germline-derived CDR1 and CDR2 are LNHDA and SQIVND (reference sequence). CDR3 sequence (DNA): TGTGCCAGTAGCCCCCGGACAGTCGGAAACACCATATATTTT. Translated, it gives CASSPRTVGNTIYF.

The chain is built from TRBV5-1 and TRBJ2-6; 10 bases agree with TRBD1. CDR1 and CDR2 from the germline V gene are SGHRS and YFSETQ. V lost 0 bases and J lost 1; bases outside the gene matches: 7. The CDR3 has 19 residues. CDR3 nucleotide sequence: TGCGCCAGCAGCTTGGCCATCGGGACAGGGGCTTCTGGGGCCAACGTCCTGACTTTC. Its translation: CASSLAIGTGASGANVLTF.

As regards this clone: A junction boundary mismatches the germline segment, possibly from a read error. The gene calls are TRBV19 and TRBJ1-4; perhaps TRBD1 as D (6 bases). Germline V gene sequence: CDR1 LNHDA, CDR2 SQIVND (reference sequence). The CDR3 contains 14 residues. The CDR3 bases are TGTGCCAGTAAGTTTGGGACAACAAATGAAAAACTGTTTTTT. Translated, it gives CASKFGTTNEKLFF.

The V call is TRBV9, the J call TRBJ1-1; TRBD1 agrees at 7 bases. With V trimmed by 0 bases and J by 3 bases, 5 bases remained unmatched. This CDR3 comprises 15 residues. Germline CDR1 and CDR2: SGDLS and YYNGEE. Here the CDR3 reads CASSVVEGADTEAFF. As DNA, the CDR3 is TGTGCCAGCAGCGTAGTTGAGGGGGCGGACACTGAAGCTTTCTTT.

This sequence joins TRBV5-1 and TRBJ1-2; 10 nucleotides align to TRBD1. Trimming removed 3 bases from V and 9 bases from J; junction bases left unmatched: 11. The CDR3 sequence is 15 residues long. The V gene's germline CDR1 is SGHRS and CDR2 YFSETQ. The CDR3 loop is CASSSGTGARKSYTF. CDR3 sequence (DNA): TGCGCCAGCAGCTCGGGGACAGGGGCACGGAAGAGCTACACCTTC.

About this clone itself: This specimen includes other DNA sequences encoding the same CDR3. The chain combines TRBV7-2 with TRBJ2-1, with TRBD2 matching over 7 bases. Germline V CDR1 and CDR2: SGHTA, FQGNSA. With V trimmed by 2 bases and J by 1 base, 2 bases remained unmatched. This CDR3 has 15 residues. The CDR3 nucleotides read TGTGCCAGCAGCTTATGGGGGGGTTCCTACAATGAGCAGTTCTTC. This translates into CASSLWGGSYNEQFF.

The genes are TRBV6-2 or TRBV6-3 and TRBJ1-1, with 7 bases fitting TRBD1. This CDR3 is 16 amino acids long. The germline V gene encodes CDR1 MNHEY and CDR2 SVGEGT. The V gene end was trimmed by 2 bases and the J gene end by 0 bases; junction bases not matched to a gene: 6. CDR3 bases: TGTGCCAGCAGTTACCCACAGGGGACGATGAACACTGAAGCTTTCTTT. Translation gives CASSYPQGTMNTEAFF.

The chain combines TRBV10-3 with TRBJ2-1; 12 nucleotides align to TRBD2. The CDR3 length is 18 residues. The V segment lost 3 bases and the J segment 4 bases; nucleotides outside the gene matches: 10. Germline V CDR1 and CDR2: ENHRY, SYGVKD. For the CDR3, the DNA is TGTGCCATCAGTGATCCTAGCGGGGGGGCCGTTACTTACAATGAGCAGTTCTTC. Translating gives CAISDPSGGAVTYNEQFF.

This clone was counted between two and nine times. The rearrangement joins TRBV27 to TRBJ1-6; unclear D gene. Trimming stripped 2 bases from V and 8 bases from J, with 10 bases between. Germline lookup yields CDR1 MNHEY and CDR2 SMNVEV (reference sequence). The length of the CDR3 is 14 residues. The CDR3: CASSLKVEYSPLHF. CDR3 bases: TGTGCCAGCAGTTTAAAAGTGGAGTATTCACCCCTCCACTTT.

V gene TRBV10-3 combines with J gene TRBJ2-5, with D unresolved. Between the trimmed V and J ends, which lost 4 bases and 5 bases, there was a span of 17 bases. Germline V gene sequence: CDR1 ENHRY, CDR2 SYGVKD. The CDR3 has 15 residues. The CDR3 coding sequence is TGTGCCATCAGTGCGAGGTCACCACCCGAGGAGACCCAGTACTTC. This codes for CAISARSPPEETQYF.

The chain links TRBV4-1 to TRBJ1-3; D is uncertain. The germline V gene encodes CDR1 MGHRA and CDR2 YSYEKL. The CDR3 has 15 residues. Between the trimmed V and J ends, which lost 0 bases and 1 base, there was a span of 7 bases. CDR3 in DNA: TGCGCCAGCAGCCAAGATTCTGCGTCTGGAAACACCATATATTTT. Its protein is CASSQDSASGNTIYF.

This chain links TRBV5-6 with TRBJ2-1; possibly TRBD1 for D (6 bases). Germline CDR1 and CDR2: SGHDT and YYEEEE. Trimming took 4 bases from V and 1 from J, leaving 12 bases between them. The CDR3 loop spans 15 amino acids. The CDR3 region has the DNA TGTGCCAGCAGCGCGACAGGTTTTTCCTACAATGAGCAGTTCTTC. Amino acids: CASSATGFSYNEQFF.

The chain has TRBV15 and TRBJ1-1, with 10 positions matching TRBD1. Germline CDR1 is LNHNV and CDR2 is YYDKDF (reference sequence). The CDR3 extends over 14 amino acids. Trimming took 5 bases from V and 3 from J; bases not matched to a gene: 3. The CDR3 nucleotides are TGTGCCACCAGCGTCGACAGGGGGCACACTGAAGCTTTCTTT. Translation: CATSVDRGHTEAFF.

The V gene is TRBV9, the J gene TRBJ2-2, with a weak D call TRBD2 (6 bases). The germline gives CDR1 SGDLS, CDR2 YYNGEE. This CDR3 is built from 15 residues. Trimming shortened V by 4 bases and J by 4 bases, and 14 bases separated the two germline ends. The CDR3 DNA reads as TGTGCCAGCAGCCGGCCTGGGACTCTCACCGGGGAGCTGTTTTTT. Translated: CASSRPGTLTGELFF.